This entry describes one T cell receptor beta chain. Its antigen remains unidentified. The sort gate was single viable CD3+CD4+CD8-CD45RO+ cells for memory CD4+ T cells. Serostatus was set by detecting CMV pp150, pp28, p38, p52 IgG. CDR3 length: 14 amino acids. Germline CDR1 reads MNHEY; CDR2 reads SVGAGI. With 2 bases removed from V and 11 bases from J, the gap between germline ends came to 15 bases. These data are taken from a study of memory CD4+ T cells and cytomegalovirus serostatus. On the study more broadly: Of the healthy Belgian adults, 9 were CMV seropositive and 20 to 30 seronegative. Study conclusions and caveats: Repertoires predicted CMV serostatus with median bootstrapped AUC of around 0.96. CD4+ memory repertoires contained about two fifths of the 164 reported CMV TCRbeta sequences.

Repertoires were generated with immunoSEQ multiplex PCR, while TCRdb's copy carries only in-frame clones and drops some. The repertoire holds around 84,000 clones, with around 80% as singletons. This receptor was taken from an adult in good health and CMV-seronegative. The chain carries TRBV6-5 and TRBJ1-4, with D tentatively TRBD1 (5 bases). Sequencing was carried out using memory CD4+ T cells from blood. CDR3 sequence reads: CASSYGGVPEKLFF. Written as DNA, the CDR3 is TGTGCCAGCAGTTACGGGGGGGTGCCGGAGAAACTGTTTTTT.